This TCR beta chain was identified in a study of blood T cells in healthy people across ages. Next came a second PCR, run for about 6 to 12 cycles, which used a sample-barcoded 5' primer along with a J-beta primer mix. TCRdb passed the 5' RACE reads through MiXCR, listing each CDR3 protein once. The repertoire holds about 1.6 million distinct CDR3 sequences, around 35% seen once, with over 9% in the top ten. Study-wide points: More naive CD4+ cells and higher diversity were found in long-lived than in aged donors.

The germline gives CDR1 SGHTA, CDR2 FQGNSA. Between the trimmed V and J ends, which lost 0 bases and 8 bases, there was a span of 17 bases. The CDR3 extends over 16 amino acids. As to this clonotype: Its antigen is not known.

This chain links TRBV7-2 with TRBJ2-1; tentatively, D is TRBD2 (7 bases). The TCR comes from a woman aged 25 to 45 in good health. Specimen: blood. The chain's CDR3 is CASSLAGGPLGYEQFF. The CDR3 DNA reads TGTGCCAGCAGCTTAGCGGGGGGGCCCTTAGGGTATGAGCAGTTCTTC.